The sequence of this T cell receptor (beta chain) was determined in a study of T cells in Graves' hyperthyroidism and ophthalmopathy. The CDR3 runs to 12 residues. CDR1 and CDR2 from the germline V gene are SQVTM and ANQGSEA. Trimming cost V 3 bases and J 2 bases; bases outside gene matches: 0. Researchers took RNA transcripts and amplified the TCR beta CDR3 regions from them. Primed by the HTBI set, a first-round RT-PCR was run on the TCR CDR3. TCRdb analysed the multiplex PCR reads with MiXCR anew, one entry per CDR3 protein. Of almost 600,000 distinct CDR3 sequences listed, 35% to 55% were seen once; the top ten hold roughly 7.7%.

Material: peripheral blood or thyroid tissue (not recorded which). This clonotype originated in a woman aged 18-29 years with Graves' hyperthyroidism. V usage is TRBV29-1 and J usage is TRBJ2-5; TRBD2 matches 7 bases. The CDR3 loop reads CSVDGRQETQYF. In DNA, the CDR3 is TGCAGCGTTGACGGGAGGCAAGAGACCCAGTACTTC.